A selection of T cell receptor beta chains follows, all from one sample in a study of blood T cell repertoires in COVID-19. Libraries were prepared by immunoSEQ multiplex PCR; TCRdb keeps only in-frame clonotypes and omits some of them. This repertoire shows fewer than 450,000 clones, approximately 84% found once; its top ten account for roughly 1%. The sequenced sample was PBMCs or T cells enriched from blood (not recorded which). The receptors derive from a woman aged 25 to 39 who had recovered from COVID-19. The conserved cysteine and the conserved F or W are not part of the CDR3 here. The order of the fields is CDR3 protein, V gene, CDR3 length.

ASSLATGGQETQY	TRBV7-9	13
ASSSGTGGRETQY	TRBV5-1	13
ASGGTGWQPQH	TRBV12-5	11
ASSLAGGMGDTQY	TRBV5-1	13
ASTWDRGTTGELF	TRBV6-5	13
ASSLAGTGVEGYT	TRBV5-1	13
ASRNRGPGIRSAHQPQH	TRBV19	17
ASSQETGTYEQY	TRBV4-1	12
ASSYQKGQSYGYT	TRBV6-5	13
ATSPEMGDRGAGANVLT	TRBV15	17
ASSPRTATNEKLF	TRBV28	13
ASRGTGSYNEQF	TRBV6-5	12
ASSRGQVPAQETQY	TRBV5-8	14
ASSAEPSGGALETQY	TRBV5-1	15
AISGSYNEQF	TRBV10-3	10
ASTLAGSSYEQY	TRBV7-9	12
ASSTRGQNTEAF	TRBV19	12
ASSYGLGQVYGYT	TRBV6-5	13
ASEGGPGQRTYEQY	TRBV10-1	14
SASTATNEKLF	TRBV20-1	11
ASSRQGWTDTQY	TRBV19	12
ASSRLAGTYEQY	TRBV3-1/TRBV3-2	12
ASKIDRGQSTEAF	TRBV2	13
ASSHREGPGFAIGYT	TRBV3-1/TRBV3-2	15
ASSDPLAGATYEQY	TRBV11-2	14
AISGTDRGRNEQF	TRBV10-3	13
ASRMTGGASQPQH	TRBV6-5	13
ASSPGDSGNQPQH	TRBV19	13
ASSYAKPRTGSRTTQY	TRBV6-2/TRBV6-3	16
ASTLAGGQQF	TRBV10-2	10
ASSLDRGHFEAF	TRBV11-2	12
ASSLYGLGAKNIQY	TRBV11-2	14
ASSTARGNSYNEQF	TRBV11-2	14
ASSLDPQRSPLH	TRBV27	12
ASSASGQGLATNEKLF	TRBV10-2	16
ASRLAGGSYNEQF	TRBV19	13
AISEESGVGYT	TRBV10-3	11
ASHRDSNNSPLH	TRBV5-1	12
ASTYTGAAGTEAF	TRBV19	13
SVQGLAGRSGTDTQY	TRBV29-1	15
ASSEVGDSGGTHTQY	TRBV2	15
ASSHPRDRGWEAF	TRBV19	13
ASSPDPGENQPQH	TRBV9	13
ASSILLSLNYGYT	TRBV19	13
ASSLAPSGGAGSYNEQF	TRBV5-1	17
ASSRTSNYEQY	TRBV5-5	11